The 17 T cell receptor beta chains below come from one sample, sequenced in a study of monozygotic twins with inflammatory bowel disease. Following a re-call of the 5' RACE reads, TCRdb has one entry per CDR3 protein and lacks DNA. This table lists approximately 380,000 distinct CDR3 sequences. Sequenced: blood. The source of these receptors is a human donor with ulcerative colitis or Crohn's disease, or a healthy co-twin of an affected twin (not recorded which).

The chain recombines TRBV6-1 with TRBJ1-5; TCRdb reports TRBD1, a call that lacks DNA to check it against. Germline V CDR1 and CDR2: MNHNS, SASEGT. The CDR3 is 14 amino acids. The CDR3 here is CASRRGQGRQPQHF.

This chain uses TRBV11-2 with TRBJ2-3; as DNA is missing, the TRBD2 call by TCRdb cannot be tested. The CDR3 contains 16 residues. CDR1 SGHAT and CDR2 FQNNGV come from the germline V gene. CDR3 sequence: CASSSGWGADTDTQYF. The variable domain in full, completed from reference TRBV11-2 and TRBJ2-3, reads EAGVAQSPRYKIIEKRQSVAFWCNPISGHATLYWYQQILGQGPKLLIQFQNNGVVDDSQLPKDRFSAERLKGVDSTLKIQPAKLEDSAVYLCASSSGWGADTDTQYFGPGTRLTVL.

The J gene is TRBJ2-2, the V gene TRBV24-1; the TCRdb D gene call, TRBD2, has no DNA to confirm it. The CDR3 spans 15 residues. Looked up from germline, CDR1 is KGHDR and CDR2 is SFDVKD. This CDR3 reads CATSDWRGSTGELFF.

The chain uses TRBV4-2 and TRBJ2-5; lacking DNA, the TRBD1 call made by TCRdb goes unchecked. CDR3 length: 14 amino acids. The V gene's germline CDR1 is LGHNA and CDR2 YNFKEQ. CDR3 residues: CASSRQRGEGTQYF.

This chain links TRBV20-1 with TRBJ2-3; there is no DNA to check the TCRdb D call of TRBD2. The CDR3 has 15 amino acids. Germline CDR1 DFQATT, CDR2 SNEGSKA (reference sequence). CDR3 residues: CSANPGLAGGDTQYF.

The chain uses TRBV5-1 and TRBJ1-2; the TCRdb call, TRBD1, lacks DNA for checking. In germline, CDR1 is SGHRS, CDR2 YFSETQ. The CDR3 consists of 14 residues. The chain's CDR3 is CASSLGQGNYGYTF.

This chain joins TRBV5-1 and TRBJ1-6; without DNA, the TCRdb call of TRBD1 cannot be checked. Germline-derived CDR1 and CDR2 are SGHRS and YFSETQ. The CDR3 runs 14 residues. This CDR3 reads CASSLKGQNSPLHF.

The CDR3 loop reads CASSLQGPGHEQYF. V usage is TRBV6-5 and J usage is TRBJ2-7; no DNA is available, so the TRBD1 call from TCRdb remains unchecked. The CDR3 is 14 residues long. CDR1 MNHEY and CDR2 SVGAGI come from the germline V gene.

The CDR3: CASSPGQGTEQFF. The J gene is TRBJ2-1, the V gene TRBV18; checking the TCRdb D call of TRBD1 is not possible without DNA. CDR1 and CDR2 from the germline V gene are KGHSH and LQKENI. This CDR3 is built from 13 residues.

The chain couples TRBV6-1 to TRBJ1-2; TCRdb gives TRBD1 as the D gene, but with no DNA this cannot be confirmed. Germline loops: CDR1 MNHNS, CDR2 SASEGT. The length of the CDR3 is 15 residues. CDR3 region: CASLRGGTANYGYTF.

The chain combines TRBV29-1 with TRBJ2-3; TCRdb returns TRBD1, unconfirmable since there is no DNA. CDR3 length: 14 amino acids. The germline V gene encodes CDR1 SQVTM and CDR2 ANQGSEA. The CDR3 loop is CSSRTNIVADTQYF.

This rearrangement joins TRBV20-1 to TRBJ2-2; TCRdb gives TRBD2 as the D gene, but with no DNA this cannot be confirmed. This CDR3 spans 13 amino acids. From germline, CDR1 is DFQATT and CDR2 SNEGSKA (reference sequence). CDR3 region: CSARQAHTGELFF.

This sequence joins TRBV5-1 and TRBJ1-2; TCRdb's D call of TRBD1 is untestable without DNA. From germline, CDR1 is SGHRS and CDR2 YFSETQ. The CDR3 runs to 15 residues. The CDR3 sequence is CASSLRDGANYGYTF.

CDR3 residues: CASGLNADYTGELFF. The chain combines TRBV12-5 with TRBJ2-2. Germline V gene data show CDR1 as LGHNT and CDR2 as FRNRAP. The CDR3 spans 15 residues.

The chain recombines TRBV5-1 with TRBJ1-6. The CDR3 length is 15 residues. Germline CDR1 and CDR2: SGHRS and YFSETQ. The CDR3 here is CASSLYSRMNSPLHF. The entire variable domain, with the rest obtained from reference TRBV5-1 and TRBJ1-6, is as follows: KAGVTQTPRYLIKTRGQQVTLSCSPISGHRSVSWYQQTPGQGLQFLFEYFSETQRNKGNFPGRFSGRQFSNSRSEMNVSTLELGDSALYLCASSLYSRMNSPLHFGNGTRLTVT.

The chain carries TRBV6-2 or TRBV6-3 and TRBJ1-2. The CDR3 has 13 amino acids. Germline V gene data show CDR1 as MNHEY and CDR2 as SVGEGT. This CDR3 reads CASRPWELRGYTF.

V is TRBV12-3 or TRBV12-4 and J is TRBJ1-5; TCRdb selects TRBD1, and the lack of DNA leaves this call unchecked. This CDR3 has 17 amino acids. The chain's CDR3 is CASGVDRGIYSNQPQHF.